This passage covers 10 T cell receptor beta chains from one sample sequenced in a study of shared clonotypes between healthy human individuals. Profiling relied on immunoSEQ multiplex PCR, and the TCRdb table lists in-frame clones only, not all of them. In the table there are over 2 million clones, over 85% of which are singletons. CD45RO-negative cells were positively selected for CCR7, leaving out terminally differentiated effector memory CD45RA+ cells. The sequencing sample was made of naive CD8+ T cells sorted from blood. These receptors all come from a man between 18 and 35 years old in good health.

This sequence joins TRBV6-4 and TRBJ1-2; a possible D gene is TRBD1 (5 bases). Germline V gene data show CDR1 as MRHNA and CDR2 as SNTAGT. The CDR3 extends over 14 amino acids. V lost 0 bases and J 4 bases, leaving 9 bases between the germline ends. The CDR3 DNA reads TGTGCCAGCAGTGACTCGAGGGGCAGCTATGGCTACACCTTC. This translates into CASSDSRGSYGYTF.

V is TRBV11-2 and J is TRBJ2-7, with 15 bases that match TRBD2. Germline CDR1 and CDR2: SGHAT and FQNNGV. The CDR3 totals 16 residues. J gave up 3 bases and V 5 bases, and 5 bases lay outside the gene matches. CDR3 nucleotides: TGTGCCAGCAGCGAGGGACTAGCGGGAGGATTCTACGAGCAGTACTTC. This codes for CASSEGLAGGFYEQYF.

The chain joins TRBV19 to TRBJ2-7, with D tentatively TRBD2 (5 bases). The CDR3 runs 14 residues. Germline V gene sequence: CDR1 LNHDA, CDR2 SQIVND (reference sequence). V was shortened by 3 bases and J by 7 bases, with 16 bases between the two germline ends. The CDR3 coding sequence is TGTGCCAGTAGTATTTCGTTCTCCCCGGGGGAGCAGTACTTC. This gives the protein CASSISFSPGEQYF.

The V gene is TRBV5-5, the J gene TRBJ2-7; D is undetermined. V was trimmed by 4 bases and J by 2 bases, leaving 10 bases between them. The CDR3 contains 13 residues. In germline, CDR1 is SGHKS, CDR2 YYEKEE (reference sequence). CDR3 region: CASSHPGAYEQYF. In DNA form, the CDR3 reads TGTGCCAGCAGCCACCCGGGCGCCTACGAGCAGTACTTC.

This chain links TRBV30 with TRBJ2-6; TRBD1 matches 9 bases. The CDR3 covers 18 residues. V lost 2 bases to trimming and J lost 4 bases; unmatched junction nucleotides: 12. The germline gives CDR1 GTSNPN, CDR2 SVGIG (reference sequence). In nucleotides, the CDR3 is TGTGCCTGGAGTATCGGGGACAGGGTCCTTTCGGGGGCCAACGTCCTGACTTTC. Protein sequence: CAWSIGDRVLSGANVLTF.

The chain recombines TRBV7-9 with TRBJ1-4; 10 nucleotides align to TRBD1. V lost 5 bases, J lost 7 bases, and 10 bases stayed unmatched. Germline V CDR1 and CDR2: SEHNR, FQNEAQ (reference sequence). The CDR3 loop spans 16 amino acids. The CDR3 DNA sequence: TGTGCCAGCAGCGTACCCCGGGGGACAGGGGTTGAAAAACTGTTTTTT. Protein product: CASSVPRGTGVEKLFF.

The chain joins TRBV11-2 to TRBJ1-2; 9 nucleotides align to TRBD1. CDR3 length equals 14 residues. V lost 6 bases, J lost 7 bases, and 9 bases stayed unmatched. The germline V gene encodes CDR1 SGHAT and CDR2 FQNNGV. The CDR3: CASRQPGTGFGYTF. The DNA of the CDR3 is TGTGCCAGCAGGCAACCCGGGACAGGGTTTGGCTACACCTTC. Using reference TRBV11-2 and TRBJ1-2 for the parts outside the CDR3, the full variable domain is EAGVAQSPRYKIIEKRQSVAFWCNPISGHATLYWYQQILGQGPKLLIQFQNNGVVDDSQLPKDRFSAERLKGVDSTLKIQPAKLEDSAVYLCASRQPGTGFGYTFGSGTRLTVV.

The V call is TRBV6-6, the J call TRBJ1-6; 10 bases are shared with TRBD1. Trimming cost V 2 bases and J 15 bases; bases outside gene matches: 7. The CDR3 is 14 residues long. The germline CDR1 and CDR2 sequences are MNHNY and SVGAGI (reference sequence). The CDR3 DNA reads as TGTGCCAGCAGTTACGGGACAGGGGCCCTTCACCTCCACTTT. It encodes CASSYGTGALHLHF.

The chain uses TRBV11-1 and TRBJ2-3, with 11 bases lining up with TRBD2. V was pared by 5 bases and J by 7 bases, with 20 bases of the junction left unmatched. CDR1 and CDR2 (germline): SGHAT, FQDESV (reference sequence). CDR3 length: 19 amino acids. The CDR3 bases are TGTGCCAGCAGCCCGCCCCTCGGTTTGACTAGCGGGGCTACATATACGCAGTATTTT. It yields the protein CASSPPLGLTSGATYTQYF.

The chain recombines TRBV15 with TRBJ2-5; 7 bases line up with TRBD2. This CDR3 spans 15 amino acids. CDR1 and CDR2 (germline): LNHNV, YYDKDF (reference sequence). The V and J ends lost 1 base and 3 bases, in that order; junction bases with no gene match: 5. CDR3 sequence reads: CATSRGLAEEETQYF. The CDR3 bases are TGTGCCACCAGCAGAGGGCTAGCGGAAGAAGAGACCCAGTACTTC. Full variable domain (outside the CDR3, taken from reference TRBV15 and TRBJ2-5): DAMVIQNPRYQVTQFGKPVTLSCSQTLNHNVMYWYQQKSSQAPKLLFHYYDKDFNNEADTPDNFQSRRPNTSFCFLDIRSPGLGDTAMYLCATSRGLAEEETQYFGPGTRLLVL.